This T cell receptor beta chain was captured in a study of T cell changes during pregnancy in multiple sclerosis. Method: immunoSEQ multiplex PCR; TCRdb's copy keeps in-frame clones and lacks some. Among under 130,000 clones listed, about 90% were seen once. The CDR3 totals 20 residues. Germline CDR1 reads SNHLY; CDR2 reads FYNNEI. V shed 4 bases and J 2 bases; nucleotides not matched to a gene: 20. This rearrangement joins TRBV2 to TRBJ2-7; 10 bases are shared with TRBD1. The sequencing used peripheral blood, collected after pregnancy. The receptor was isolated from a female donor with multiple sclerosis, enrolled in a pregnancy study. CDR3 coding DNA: TGTGCCAGCAGTGTGCCGGGACAGGGGCTTCCCGCCTTTCATCCCTACGAGCAGTACTTC. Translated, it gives CASSVPGQGLPAFHPYEQYF.